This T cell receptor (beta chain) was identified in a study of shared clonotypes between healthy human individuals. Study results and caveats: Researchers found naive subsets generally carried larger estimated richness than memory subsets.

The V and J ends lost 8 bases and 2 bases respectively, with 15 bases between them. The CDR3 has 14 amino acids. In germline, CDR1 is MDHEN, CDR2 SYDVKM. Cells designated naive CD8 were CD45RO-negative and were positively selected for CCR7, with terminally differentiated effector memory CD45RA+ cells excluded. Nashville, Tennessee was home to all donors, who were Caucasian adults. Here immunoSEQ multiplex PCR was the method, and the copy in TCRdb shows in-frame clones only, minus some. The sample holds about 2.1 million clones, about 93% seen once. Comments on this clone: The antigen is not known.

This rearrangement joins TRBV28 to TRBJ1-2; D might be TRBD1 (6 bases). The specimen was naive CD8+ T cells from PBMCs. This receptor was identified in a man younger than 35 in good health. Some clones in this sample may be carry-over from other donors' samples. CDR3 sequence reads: CASDWGGLNYGYTF. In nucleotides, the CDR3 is TGTGCCAGCGATTGGGGGGGCTTGAACTATGGCTACACCTTC.